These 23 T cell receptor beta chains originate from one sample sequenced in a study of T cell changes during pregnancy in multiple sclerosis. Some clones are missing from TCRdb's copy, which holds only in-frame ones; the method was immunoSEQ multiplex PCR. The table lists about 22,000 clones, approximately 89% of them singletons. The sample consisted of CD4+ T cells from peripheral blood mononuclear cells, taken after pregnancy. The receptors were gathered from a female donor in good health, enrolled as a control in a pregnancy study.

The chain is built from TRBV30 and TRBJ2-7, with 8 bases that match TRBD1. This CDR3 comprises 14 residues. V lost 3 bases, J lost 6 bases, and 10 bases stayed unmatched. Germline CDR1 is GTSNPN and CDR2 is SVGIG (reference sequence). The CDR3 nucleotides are TGTGCCTGGAGCGAAGACAGGGGACCTTTCGAGCAGTACTTC. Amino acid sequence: CAWSEDRGPFEQYF.

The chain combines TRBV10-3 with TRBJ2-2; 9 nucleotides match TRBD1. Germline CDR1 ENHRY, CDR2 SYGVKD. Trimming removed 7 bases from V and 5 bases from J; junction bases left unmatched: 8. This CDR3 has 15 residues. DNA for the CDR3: TGTGCCATCACCGCTACAGGGGGCTGGACCGGGGAGCTGTTTTTT. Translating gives CAITATGGWTGELFF.

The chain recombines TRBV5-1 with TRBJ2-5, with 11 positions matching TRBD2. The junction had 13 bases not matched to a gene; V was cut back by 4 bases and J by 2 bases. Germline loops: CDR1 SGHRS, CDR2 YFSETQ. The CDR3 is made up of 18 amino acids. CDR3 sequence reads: CASSELTSGSLEQETQYF. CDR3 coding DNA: TGCGCCAGCAGCGAGCTCACTAGCGGGAGCTTAGAACAAGAGACCCAGTACTTC.

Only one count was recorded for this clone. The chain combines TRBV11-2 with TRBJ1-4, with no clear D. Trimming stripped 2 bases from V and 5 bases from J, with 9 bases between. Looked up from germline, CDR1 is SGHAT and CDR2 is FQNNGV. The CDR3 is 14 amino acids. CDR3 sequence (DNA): TGTGCCAGCAGCTTAACTGGGCCGAATGAAAAACTGTTTTTT. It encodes CASSLTGPNEKLFF.

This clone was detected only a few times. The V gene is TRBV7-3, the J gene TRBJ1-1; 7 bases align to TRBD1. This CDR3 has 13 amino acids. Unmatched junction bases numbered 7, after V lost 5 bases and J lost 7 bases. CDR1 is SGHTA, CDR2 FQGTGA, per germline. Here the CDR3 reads CASSPFGDSEAFF. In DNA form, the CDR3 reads TGTGCCAGCAGCCCATTTGGGGACAGTGAAGCTTTCTTT.

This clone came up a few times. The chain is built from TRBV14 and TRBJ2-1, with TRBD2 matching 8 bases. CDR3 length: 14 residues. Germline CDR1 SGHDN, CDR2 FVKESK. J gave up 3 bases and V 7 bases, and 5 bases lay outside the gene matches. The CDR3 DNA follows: TGTGCCAGCACCAGGGGACTAGGCTACAATGAGCAGTTCTTC. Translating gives CASTRGLGYNEQFF.

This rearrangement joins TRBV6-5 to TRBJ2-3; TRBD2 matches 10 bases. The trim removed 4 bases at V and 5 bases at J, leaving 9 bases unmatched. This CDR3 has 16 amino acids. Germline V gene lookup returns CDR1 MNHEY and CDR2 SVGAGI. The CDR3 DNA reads TGTGCCAGCAGTTTTGATCGAGCGGGAGGGCAAGATACGCAGTATTTT. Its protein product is CASSFDRAGGQDTQYF.

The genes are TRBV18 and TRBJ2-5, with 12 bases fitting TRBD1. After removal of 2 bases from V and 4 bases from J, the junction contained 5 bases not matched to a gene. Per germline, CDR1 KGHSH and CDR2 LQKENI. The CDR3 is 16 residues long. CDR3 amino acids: CASSPSGTGGSETQYF. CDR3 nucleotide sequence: TGTGCCAGCTCACCATCGGGGACAGGGGGCTCAGAGACCCAGTACTTC.

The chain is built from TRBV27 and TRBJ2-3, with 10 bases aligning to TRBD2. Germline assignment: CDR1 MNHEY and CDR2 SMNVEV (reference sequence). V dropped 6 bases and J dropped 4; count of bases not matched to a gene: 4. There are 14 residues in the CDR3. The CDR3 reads CASRRAGGADTQYF. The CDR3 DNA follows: TGTGCCAGCAGGCGAGCGGGAGGGGCAGATACGCAGTATTTT.

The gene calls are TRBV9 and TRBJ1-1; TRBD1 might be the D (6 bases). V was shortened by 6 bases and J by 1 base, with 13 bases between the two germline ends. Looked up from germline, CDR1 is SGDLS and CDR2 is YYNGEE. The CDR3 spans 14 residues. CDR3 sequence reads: CASNERGGNTEAFF. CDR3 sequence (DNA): TGTGCCAGCAACGAGAGGGGGGGGAACACTGAAGCTTTCTTT.

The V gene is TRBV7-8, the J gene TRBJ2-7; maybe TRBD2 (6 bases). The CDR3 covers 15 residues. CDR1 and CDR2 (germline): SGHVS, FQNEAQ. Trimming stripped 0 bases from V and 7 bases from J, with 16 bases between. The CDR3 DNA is TGTGCCAGCAGCTTAGCGGGAGGCCGAGGGTGGGAGCAGTACTTC. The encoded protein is CASSLAGGRGWEQYF.

In DNA form, the CDR3 reads TGTGCCAGCAGTGAACAGGCACTAGAAGAGACCCAGTACTTC. Translating gives CASSEQALEETQYF. This chain uses TRBV6-1 with TRBJ2-5, with D maybe TRBD2 (5 bases). The CDR3 loop spans 14 amino acids. Trimming cost V 2 bases and J 3 bases, with 10 bases left between them. Germline V gene lookup returns CDR1 MNHNS and CDR2 SASEGT.

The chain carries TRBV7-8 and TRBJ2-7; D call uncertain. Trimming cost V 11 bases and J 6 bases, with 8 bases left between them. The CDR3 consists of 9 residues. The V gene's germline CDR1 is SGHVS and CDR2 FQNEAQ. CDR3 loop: CARPGEQYF. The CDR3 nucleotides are TGTGCCCGCCCCGGCGAGCAGTACTTC.

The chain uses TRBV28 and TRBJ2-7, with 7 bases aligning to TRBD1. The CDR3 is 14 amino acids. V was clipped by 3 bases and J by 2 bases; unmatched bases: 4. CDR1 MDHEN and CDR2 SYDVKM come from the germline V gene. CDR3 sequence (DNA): TGTGCCAGCAGTTTCCCAGGGACAGCCTACGAGCAGTACTTC. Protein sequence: CASSFPGTAYEQYF. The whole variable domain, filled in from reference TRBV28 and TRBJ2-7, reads DVKVTQSSRYLVKRTGEKVFLECVQDMDHENMFWYRQDPGLGLRLIYFSYDVKMKEKGDIPEGYSVSREKKERFSLILESASTNQTSMYLCASSFPGTAYEQYFGPGTRLTVT.

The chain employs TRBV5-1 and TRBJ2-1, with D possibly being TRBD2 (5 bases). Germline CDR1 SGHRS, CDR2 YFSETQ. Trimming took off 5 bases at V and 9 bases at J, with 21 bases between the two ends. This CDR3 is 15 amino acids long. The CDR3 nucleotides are TGCGCCAGCAGGGGTCGGGGAGCAGCTTCGGGTGAGCAGTTCTTC. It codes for CASRGRGAASGEQFF.

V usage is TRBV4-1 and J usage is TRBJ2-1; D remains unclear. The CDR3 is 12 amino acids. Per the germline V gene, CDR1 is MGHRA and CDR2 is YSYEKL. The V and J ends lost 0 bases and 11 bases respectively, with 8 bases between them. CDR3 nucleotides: TGCGCCAGCAGCCAAGACGGGTATCAGCAGTTCTTC. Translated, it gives CASSQDGYQQFF.

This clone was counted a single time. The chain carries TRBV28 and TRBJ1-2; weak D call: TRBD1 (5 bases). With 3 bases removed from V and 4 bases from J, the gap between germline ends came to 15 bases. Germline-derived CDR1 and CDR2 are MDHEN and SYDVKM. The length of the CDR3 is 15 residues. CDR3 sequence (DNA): TGTGCCAGCAGTTTTATCGGGACTGCTGGCTATGGCTACACCTTC. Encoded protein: CASSFIGTAGYGYTF.

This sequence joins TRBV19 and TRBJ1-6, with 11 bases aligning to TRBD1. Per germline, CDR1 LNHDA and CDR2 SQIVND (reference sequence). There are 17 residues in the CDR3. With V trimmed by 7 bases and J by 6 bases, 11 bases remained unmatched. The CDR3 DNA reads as TGTGCCAGTACCGGACAGGGGGCCATCGGGATTAATTCACCCCTCCACTTT. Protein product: CASTGQGAIGINSPLHF.

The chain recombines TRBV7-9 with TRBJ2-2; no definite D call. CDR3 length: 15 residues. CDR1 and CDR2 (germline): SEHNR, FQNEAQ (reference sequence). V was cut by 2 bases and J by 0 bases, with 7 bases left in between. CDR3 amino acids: CASSLIPTNTGELFF. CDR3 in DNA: TGTGCCAGCAGCTTAATTCCTACGAACACCGGGGAGCTGTTTTTT.

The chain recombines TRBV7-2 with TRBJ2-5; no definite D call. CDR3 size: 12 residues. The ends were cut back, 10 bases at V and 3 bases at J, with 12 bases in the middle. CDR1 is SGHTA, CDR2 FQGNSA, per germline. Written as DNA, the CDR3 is TGTGCCACCCTAGGTTTGGAAGAGACCCAGTACTTC. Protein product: CATLGLEETQYF.

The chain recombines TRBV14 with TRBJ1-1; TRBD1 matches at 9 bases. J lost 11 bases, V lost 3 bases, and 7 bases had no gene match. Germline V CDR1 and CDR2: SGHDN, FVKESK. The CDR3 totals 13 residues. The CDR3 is CASSQGQGWRAFF. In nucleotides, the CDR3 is TGTGCCAGCAGCCAGGGACAGGGTTGGAGGGCTTTCTTT.

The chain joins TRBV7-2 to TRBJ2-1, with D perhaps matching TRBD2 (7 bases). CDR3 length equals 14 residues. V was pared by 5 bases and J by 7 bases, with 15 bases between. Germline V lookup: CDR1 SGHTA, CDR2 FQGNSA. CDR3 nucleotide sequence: TGTGCCAGCAGCCTCGCCGGGGGGCGTAATGAGCAGTTCTTC. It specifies CASSLAGGRNEQFF.

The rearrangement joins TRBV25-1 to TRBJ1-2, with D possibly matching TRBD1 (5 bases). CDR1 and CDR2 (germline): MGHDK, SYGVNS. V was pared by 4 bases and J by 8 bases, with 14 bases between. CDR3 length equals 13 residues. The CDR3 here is CASSVRDLEGYTF. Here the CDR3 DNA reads TGTGCCAGCAGTGTCAGGGATCTGGAAGGCTACACCTTC.